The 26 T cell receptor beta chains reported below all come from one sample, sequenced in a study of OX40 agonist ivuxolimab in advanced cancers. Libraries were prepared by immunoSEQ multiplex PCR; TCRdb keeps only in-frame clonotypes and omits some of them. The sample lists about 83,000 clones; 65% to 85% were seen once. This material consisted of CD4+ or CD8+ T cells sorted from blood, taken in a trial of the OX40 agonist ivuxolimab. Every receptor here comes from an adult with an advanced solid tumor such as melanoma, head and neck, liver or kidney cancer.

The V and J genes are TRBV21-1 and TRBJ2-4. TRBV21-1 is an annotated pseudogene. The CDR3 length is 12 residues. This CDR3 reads CASSPLTRSWSF. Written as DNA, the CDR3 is TGTGCCAGCAGCCCCCTGACCCGGTCTTGGTCCTTC.

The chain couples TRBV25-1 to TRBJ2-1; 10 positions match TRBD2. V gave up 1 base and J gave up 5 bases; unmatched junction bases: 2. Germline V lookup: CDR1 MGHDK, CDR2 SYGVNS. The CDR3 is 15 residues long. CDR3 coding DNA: TGTGCCAGCAGTGAATCGCTAGCGGGAGACAATGAGCAGTTCTTC. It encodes CASSESLAGDNEQFF.

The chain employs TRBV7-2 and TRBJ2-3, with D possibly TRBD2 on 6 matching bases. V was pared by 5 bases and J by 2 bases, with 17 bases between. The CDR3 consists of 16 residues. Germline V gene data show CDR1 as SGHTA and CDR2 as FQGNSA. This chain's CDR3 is CASSHSGLPYTDTQYF. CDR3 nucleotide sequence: TGTGCCAGCAGCCATAGCGGCCTACCCTACACAGATACGCAGTATTTT.

The CDR3 spells CASSIGGVGQPQHF. CDR3 DNA: TGTGCCAGTAGTATTGGAGGGGTGGGGCAGCCCCAGCATTTT. V usage is TRBV19 and J usage is TRBJ1-5; maybe TRBD1 (5 bases). CDR3 size: 14 residues. The germline V and J ends were trimmed by 3 bases and 7 bases, with 13 bases remaining between them. Germline V gives CDR1 LNHDA, CDR2 SQIVND (reference sequence).

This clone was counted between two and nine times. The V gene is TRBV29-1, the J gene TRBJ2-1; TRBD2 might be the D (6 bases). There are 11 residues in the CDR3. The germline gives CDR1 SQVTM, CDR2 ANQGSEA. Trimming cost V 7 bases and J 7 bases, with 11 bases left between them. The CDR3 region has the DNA TGCAGCGCCCCCGGGGGAAATGAGCAGTTCTTC. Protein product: CSAPGGNEQFF.

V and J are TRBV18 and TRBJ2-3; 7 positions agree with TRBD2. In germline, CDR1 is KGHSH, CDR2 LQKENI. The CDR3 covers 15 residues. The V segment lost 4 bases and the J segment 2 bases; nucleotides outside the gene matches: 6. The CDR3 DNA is TGTGCCAGCTCACTAAGAGCGGGGACCACAGATACGCAGTATTTT. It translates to CASSLRAGTTDTQYF.

The CDR3 DNA reads TGTGCCAGCAGCTTAGGGTCGCTAGCGTCCTACAATGAGCAGTTCTTC. It translates to CASSLGSLASYNEQFF. The V gene is TRBV7-9, the J gene TRBJ2-1; a weak D match, TRBD2 (6 bases). Germline V gene sequence: CDR1 SEHNR, CDR2 FQNEAQ (reference sequence). The ends were cut back, 1 base at V and 1 base at J, with 11 bases in the middle. This CDR3 has 16 amino acids.

CDR3 DNA: TGCGCCAGCAGCCAGTTGGGGGATACAGATACGCAGTATTTT. The encoded protein is CASSQLGDTDTQYF. V gene TRBV4-1 combines with J gene TRBJ2-3; D is perhaps TRBD1 or TRBD2 (5 bases each). V was pared by 3 bases and J by 3 bases, with 10 bases between. Germline lookup yields CDR1 MGHRA and CDR2 YSYEKL. The CDR3 loop spans 14 amino acids.

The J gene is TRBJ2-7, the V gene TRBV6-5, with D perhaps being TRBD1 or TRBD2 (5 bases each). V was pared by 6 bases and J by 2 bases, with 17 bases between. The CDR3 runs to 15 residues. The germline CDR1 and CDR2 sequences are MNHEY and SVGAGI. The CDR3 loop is CASRKNRDGAYEQYF. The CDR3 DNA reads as TGTGCCAGCAGAAAAAATCGGGACGGTGCCTACGAGCAGTACTTC.

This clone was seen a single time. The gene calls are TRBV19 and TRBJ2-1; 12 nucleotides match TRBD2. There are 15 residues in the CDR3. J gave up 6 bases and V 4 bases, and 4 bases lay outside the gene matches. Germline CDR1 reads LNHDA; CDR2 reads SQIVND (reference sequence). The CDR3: CASSTSSGRANEQFF. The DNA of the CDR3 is TGTGCCAGTAGTACATCTAGCGGGAGGGCCAATGAGCAGTTCTTC.

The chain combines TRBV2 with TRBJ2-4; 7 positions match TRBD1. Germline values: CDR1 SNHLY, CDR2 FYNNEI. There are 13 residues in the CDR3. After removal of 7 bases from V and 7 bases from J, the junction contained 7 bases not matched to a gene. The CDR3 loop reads CASTGNRGNIQYF. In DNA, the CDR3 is TGTGCCAGCACTGGAAACAGGGGTAACATTCAGTACTTC.

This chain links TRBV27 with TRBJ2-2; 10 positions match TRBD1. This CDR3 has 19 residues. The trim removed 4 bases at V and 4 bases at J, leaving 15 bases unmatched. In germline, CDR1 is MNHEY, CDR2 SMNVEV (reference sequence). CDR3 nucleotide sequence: TGTGCCAGCAGTTCCCCTTCAGGACAGGGGGTTAAGGGCACCGGGGAGCTGTTTTTT. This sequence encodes CASSSPSGQGVKGTGELFF.

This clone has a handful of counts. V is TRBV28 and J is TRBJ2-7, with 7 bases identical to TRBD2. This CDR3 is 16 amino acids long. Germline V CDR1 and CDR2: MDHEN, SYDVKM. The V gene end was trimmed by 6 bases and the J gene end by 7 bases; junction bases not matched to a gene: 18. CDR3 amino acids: CASSPPLGGGPGEQYF. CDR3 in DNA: TGTGCCAGCAGCCCCCCTCTTGGGGGAGGGCCGGGAGAGCAGTACTTC.

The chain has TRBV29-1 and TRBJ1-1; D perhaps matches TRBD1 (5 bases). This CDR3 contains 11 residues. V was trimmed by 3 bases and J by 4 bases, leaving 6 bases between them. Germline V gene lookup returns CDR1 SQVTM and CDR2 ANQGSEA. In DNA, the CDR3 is TGCAGCGTTGACGGGGGCACTGAAGCTTTCTTT. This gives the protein CSVDGGTEAFF.

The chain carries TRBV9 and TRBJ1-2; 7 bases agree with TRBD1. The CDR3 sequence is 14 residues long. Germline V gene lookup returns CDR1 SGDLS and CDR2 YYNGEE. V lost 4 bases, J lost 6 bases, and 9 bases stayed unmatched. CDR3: CASSSQTGSHGYTF. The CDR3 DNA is TGTGCCAGCAGCTCCCAGACAGGGAGCCATGGCTACACCTTC.

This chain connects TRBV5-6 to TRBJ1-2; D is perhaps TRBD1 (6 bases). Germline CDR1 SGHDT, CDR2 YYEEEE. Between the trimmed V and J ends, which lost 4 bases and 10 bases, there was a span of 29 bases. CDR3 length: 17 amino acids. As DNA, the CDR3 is TGTGCCAGCAGCCCGGGCTTCCGGGGACACCGGACGTATTACTACACCTTC. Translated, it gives CASSPGFRGHRTYYYTF.

CDR3 sequence reads: CASSYSVSPGNTEAFF. CDR3 coding DNA: TGTGCCAGCAGTTACTCAGTTTCACCGGGGAACACTGAAGCTTTCTTT. The chain carries TRBV6-5 and TRBJ1-1; no definite D call. This CDR3 has 16 amino acids. CDR1 is MNHEY and CDR2 is SVGAGI in the germline V gene. V lost 0 bases and J lost 1, with 12 bases in between.

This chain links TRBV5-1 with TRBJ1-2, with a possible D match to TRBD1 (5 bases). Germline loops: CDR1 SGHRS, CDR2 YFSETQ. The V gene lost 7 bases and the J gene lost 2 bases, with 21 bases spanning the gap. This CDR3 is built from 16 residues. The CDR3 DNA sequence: TGCGCCAGCTCTCGGGGGGTGCCGGAGACAAACTATGGCTACACCTTC. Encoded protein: CASSRGVPETNYGYTF.

The CDR3 protein is CASSPPTSGGMNEQYF. The CDR3 nucleotides read TGTGCCAGCTCACCACCGACTAGCGGGGGGATGAACGAGCAGTACTTC. The chain employs TRBV18 and TRBJ2-7, with 13 nucleotides matching TRBD2. Germline CDR1 reads KGHSH; CDR2 reads LQKENI. This CDR3 is 16 amino acids long. Trimming cost V 0 bases and J 5 bases; bases outside gene matches: 4.

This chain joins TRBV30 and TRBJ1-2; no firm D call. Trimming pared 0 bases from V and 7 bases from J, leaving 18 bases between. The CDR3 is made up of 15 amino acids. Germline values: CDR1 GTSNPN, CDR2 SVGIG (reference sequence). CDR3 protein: CAWSVPGVVVAGYTF. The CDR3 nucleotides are TGTGCCTGGAGTGTACCCGGGGTGGTTGTGGCTGGCTACACCTTC.

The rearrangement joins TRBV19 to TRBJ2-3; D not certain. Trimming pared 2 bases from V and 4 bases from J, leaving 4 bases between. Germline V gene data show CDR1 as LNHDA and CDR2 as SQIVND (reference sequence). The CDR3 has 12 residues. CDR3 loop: CASSITSDTQYF. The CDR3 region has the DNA TGTGCCAGTAGTATAACGTCAGATACGCAGTATTTT.

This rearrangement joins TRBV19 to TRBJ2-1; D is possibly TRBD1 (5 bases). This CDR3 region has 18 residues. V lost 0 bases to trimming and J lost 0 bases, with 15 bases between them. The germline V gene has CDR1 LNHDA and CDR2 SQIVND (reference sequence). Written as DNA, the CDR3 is TGTGCCAGTAGTATAGATCTATGGGGCGGCAGCTCCTACAATGAGCAGTTCTTC. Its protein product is CASSIDLWGGSSYNEQFF.

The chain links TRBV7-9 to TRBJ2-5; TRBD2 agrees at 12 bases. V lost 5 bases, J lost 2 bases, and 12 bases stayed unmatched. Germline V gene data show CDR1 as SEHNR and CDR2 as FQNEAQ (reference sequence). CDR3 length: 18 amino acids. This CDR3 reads CASSTSRGLAGIQETQYF. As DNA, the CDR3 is TGTGCCAGCAGCACAAGCCGCGGACTAGCGGGGATACAAGAGACCCAGTACTTC. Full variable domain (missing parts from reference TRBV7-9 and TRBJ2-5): DTGVSQNPRHKITKRGQNVTFRCDPISEHNRLYWYRQTLGQGPEFLTYFQNEAQLEKSRLLSDRFSAERPKGSFSTLEIQRTEQGDSAMYLCASSTSRGLAGIQETQYFGPGTRLLVL.

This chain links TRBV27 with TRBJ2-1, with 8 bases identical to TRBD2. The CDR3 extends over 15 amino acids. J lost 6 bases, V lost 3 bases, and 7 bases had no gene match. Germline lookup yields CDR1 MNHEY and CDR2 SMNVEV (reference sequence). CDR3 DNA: TGTGCCAGCAGTTTTTGGTCGGGGGGGCTCAATGAGCAGTTCTTC. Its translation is CASSFWSGGLNEQFF.

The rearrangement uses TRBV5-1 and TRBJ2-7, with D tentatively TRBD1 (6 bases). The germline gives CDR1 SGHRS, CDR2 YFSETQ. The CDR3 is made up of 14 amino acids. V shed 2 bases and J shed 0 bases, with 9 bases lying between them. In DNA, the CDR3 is TGCGCCAGCAGCTTACAGGGCCTCTCCTACGAGCAGTACTTC. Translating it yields CASSLQGLSYEQYF.

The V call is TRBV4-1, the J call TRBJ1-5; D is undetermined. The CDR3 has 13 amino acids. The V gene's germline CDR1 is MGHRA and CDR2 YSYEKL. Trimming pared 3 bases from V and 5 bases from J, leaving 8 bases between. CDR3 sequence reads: CASSQTPYQPQHF. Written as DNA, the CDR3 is TGCGCCAGCAGCCAGACACCCTATCAGCCCCAGCATTTT.